A selection of T cell receptor beta chains follows, all from one sample in a study of PD-1 blockade in classical Hodgkin lymphoma. The data were produced by immunoSEQ multiplex PCR, yet TCRdb's version contains in-frame clones alone and is incomplete. The table includes about 47,000 clones, 90% detected once. The starting material was peripheral blood mononuclear cells (PBMCs), obtained before the fourth cycle of nivolumab. Receptors originate from a human donor with classical Hodgkin lymphoma. Each CDR3 is given with its conserved first and last residue. Each record gives: J gene, V gene, clone size, CDR3 length, CDR3 protein. Clone size, where shown, is once, few, many, or a class for clones that have expanded.

J gene: TRBJ2-1
V gene: TRBV28
clone size: NA
CDR3 length: 12
CDR3 protein: CASSVRTPEQFF

J gene: TRBJ2-6
V gene: TRBV2
clone size: NA
CDR3 length: 14
CDR3 protein: CATRAGPGANVLTF

J gene: TRBJ1-2
V gene: TRBV11-3
clone size: NA
CDR3 length: 12
CDR3 protein: CASSLVLDGYTF

J gene: TRBJ1-3
V gene: TRBV10-1
clone size: few
CDR3 length: 14
CDR3 protein: CASRRPDPGNTIYF

J gene: TRBJ1-1
V gene: TRBV2
clone size: NA
CDR3 length: 14
CDR3 protein: CASILQGIATEAFF

J gene: TRBJ2-2
V gene: TRBV4-1
clone size: NA
CDR3 length: 16
CDR3 protein: CASSQGWLAGAGELFF

J gene: TRBJ1-1
V gene: TRBV4-1
clone size: NA
CDR3 length: 15
CDR3 protein: CASSQPQGVYTEAFF

J gene: TRBJ2-7
V gene: TRBV11-3
clone size: NA
CDR3 length: 15
CDR3 protein: CASSLGTGTLYEQYF

J gene: TRBJ2-7
V gene: TRBV25-1
clone size: NA
CDR3 length: 11
CDR3 protein: CASRTNIEQYF

J gene: TRBJ2-7
V gene: TRBV11-3
clone size: NA
CDR3 length: 15
CDR3 protein: CASSSRLAGSYEQYF

J gene: TRBJ2-7
V gene: TRBV15
clone size: NA
CDR3 length: 13
CDR3 protein: CATSRDRPDEQYF

J gene: TRBJ1-1
V gene: TRBV5-8
clone size: NA
CDR3 length: 14
CDR3 protein: CASSFGAGNTEAFF

J gene: TRBJ2-5
V gene: TRBV5-6
clone size: NA
CDR3 length: 15
CDR3 protein: CASSRGGLVAETQYF

J gene: TRBJ2-5
V gene: TRBV28
clone size: NA
CDR3 length: 14
CDR3 protein: CASSLAGGRETQYF

J gene: TRBJ1-3
V gene: TRBV5-1
clone size: NA
CDR3 length: 16
CDR3 protein: CASSLAPGTDRNTIYF

J gene: TRBJ1-3
V gene: TRBV29-1
clone size: few
CDR3 length: 13
CDR3 protein: CSAQVSSGNTIYF

J gene: TRBJ2-5
V gene: TRBV5-1
clone size: few
CDR3 length: 13
CDR3 protein: CASGGGSQETQYF

J gene: TRBJ2-1
V gene: TRBV9
clone size: once
CDR3 length: 14
CDR3 protein: CASTIAGDSNEQFF

J gene: TRBJ2-1
V gene: TRBV2
clone size: NA
CDR3 length: 13
CDR3 protein: CASSPHLYNEQFF

J gene: TRBJ2-7
V gene: TRBV14
clone size: NA
CDR3 length: 15
CDR3 protein: CASSQLQGLAYEQYF

J gene: TRBJ2-3
V gene: TRBV5-1
clone size: NA
CDR3 length: 12
CDR3 protein: CASSGSTDTQYF